This T cell receptor (beta chain) originates from a study of Ad26.COV2.S vaccination and SARS-CoV-2 variants. The wider study: Once, or twice with 56 days between doses, Ad26.COV2.S was given intramuscularly.

Study results and limitations: Breadth measured for non-spike TCRs was similar across vaccine and placebo recipients. TCR breadth and depth analyses may have underestimated total T cell responses.

The sample's treatment: roughly 20 received Ad26.COV2.S at low or high dose, single or two shots; 5 received placebo; per-sample allocation not given. Specimens were obtained on day 63 following the first vaccine or placebo injection. The germline V gene has CDR1 LGHDT and CDR2 YNNKEL (reference sequence). The CDR3 length is 16 residues. With 7 bases clipped from V and 4 bases from J, the junction kept 9 bases outside the gene matches. The protocol was immunoSEQ multiplex PCR, while the TCRdb copy is restricted to in-frame clones and leaves out a portion. The repertoire includes roughly 380,000 clones, roughly 87% of them detected once, and 3.4% sits in the top ten. Details on this clone: The antigen remains undetermined.

V usage is TRBV3-1 (or the pseudogene TRBV3-2) and J usage is TRBJ2-2; TRBD2 matches 10 bases. The starting material was peripheral blood, obtained in a trial of Ad26.COV2.S vaccine versus placebo. This TCR was recovered from a person aged 18-60 years who received the Ad26.COV2.S COVID-19 vaccine or a placebo. This CDR3 is CASTLKRGGLTGELFF. The CDR3 nucleotides are TGTGCCAGCACCCTCAAGCGGGGGGGCCTCACCGGGGAGCTGTTTTTT.